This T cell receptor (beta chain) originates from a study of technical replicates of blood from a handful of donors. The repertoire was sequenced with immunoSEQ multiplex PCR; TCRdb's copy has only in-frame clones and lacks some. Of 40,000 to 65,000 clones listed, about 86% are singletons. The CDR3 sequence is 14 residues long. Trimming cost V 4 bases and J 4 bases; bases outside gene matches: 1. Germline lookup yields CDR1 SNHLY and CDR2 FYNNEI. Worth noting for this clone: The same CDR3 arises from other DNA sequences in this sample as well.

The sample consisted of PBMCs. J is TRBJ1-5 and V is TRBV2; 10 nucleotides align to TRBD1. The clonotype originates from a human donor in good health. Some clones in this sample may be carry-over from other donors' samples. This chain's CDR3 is CASSGTGGNQPQHF. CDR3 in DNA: TGTGCCAGCAGTGGGACAGGGGGAAATCAGCCCCAGCATTTT.